One sample yielded the 10 T cell receptor beta chains listed below, sequenced in a study of early T cells in non-severe SARS-CoV-2 infection. A single record per CDR3 protein comes from TCRdb applying MiXCR to the 5' RACE reads. The table lists approximately 70,000 distinct CDR3 sequences, roughly 4.8% of them singletons. The sample consisted of whole blood, taken at baseline. Receptor source: an adult who was a healthcare worker with PCR-confirmed SARS-CoV-2 infection or an uninfected control (not recorded which). The donor label of this sample is uncertain.

The chain is built from TRBV7-9 and TRBJ1-1; 7 bases are a match to TRBD1. Germline assignment: CDR1 SEHNR and CDR2 FQNEAQ (reference sequence). Unmatched junction bases numbered 4, after V lost 1 base and J lost 5 bases. CDR3 size: 14 residues. The CDR3 reads CASSLVGGSTEAFF. CDR3 bases: TGTGCCAGCAGCTTAGTAGGGGGCAGTACTGAAGCTTTCTTT.

This clonotype was found many times. The chain is built from TRBV27 and TRBJ1-6, with D tentatively TRBD1 (6 bases). CDR1 MNHEY and CDR2 SMNVEV come from the germline V gene (reference sequence). Trimming took 3 bases from V and 10 from J, leaving 7 bases between them. The CDR3 runs to 12 residues. This chain's CDR3 is CASSFQGSPLHF. DNA of the CDR3: TGTGCCAGCAGTTTTCAGGGGTCACCCCTCCACTTT.

This clonotype was recorded many times. CDR3 protein: CSAPGTQGDYNSPLHF. Here the CDR3 DNA reads TGCAGCGCCCCCGGGACCCAGGGCGACTATAATTCACCCCTCCACTTT. The J gene is TRBJ1-6, the V gene TRBV29-1; maybe TRBD1 (5 bases). Per the germline V gene, CDR1 is SQVTM and CDR2 is ANQGSEA. V was shortened by 7 bases and J by 3 bases, with 19 bases between the two germline ends. The CDR3 sequence is 16 residues long.

The gene calls are TRBV2 and TRBJ2-4, with 8 bases that match TRBD1. Per germline, CDR1 SNHLY and CDR2 FYNNEI. This CDR3 has 15 residues. V gave up 2 bases and J gave up 8 bases; unmatched junction bases: 8. The CDR3 region is CASSETETGEDIQYF. The CDR3 DNA sequence: TGTGCCAGCAGTGAAACGGAGACAGGGGAAGACATTCAGTACTTC.

This clonotype was seen a handful of times. This chain joins TRBV6-5 and TRBJ2-7; D may correspond to TRBD1 or TRBD2 (5 bases each). The CDR3 is made up of 14 amino acids. Trimming shortened V by 2 bases and J by 0 bases, and 8 bases separated the two germline ends. CDR1 and CDR2 from the germline V gene are MNHEY and SVGAGI. The DNA for the CDR3 is TGTGCCAGCAGTTACCAGGGACCCTCCTACGAGCAGTACTTC. Protein: CASSYQGPSYEQYF.

The table lists this clonotype with many counts. V is TRBV7-2 and J is TRBJ1-2; 9 bases fit TRBD1. The germline V gene has CDR1 SGHTA and CDR2 FQGNSA. Trimming at V came to 3 bases and at J to 3 bases, leaving 11 bases not matched to a gene. CDR3 length: 17 residues. The DNA of the CDR3 is TGTGCCAGCAGCTTCGGACAGGGGAGGATTGGCGACTATGGCTACACCTTC. Its protein product is CASSFGQGRIGDYGYTF.

The rearrangement uses TRBV20-1 and TRBJ1-4, with D perhaps TRBD1 (5 bases). V lost 5 bases to trimming and J lost 7 bases, with 11 bases between them. CDR3 length: 12 amino acids. Looked up from germline, CDR1 is DFQATT and CDR2 is SNEGSKA (reference sequence). The CDR3 DNA is TGCAGTGCTGTACGTGGGGGTGAAAAACTGTTTTTT. Its protein product is CSAVRGGEKLFF.

This clonotype has at least ten counts. V and J are TRBV24-1 and TRBJ2-3; 7 bases are a match to TRBD1. This CDR3 comprises 14 residues. CDR1 is KGHDR and CDR2 is SFDVKD in the germline V gene. V was clipped by 5 bases and J by 0 bases; unmatched bases: 1. CDR3 in amino acids: CATSGDSSTDTQYF. The CDR3 bases are TGTGCCACCAGTGGGGACAGTAGCACAGATACGCAGTATTTT.

This clonotype showed up many times. The gene calls are TRBV28 and TRBJ2-7; 7 positions agree with TRBD1. Germline V lookup: CDR1 MDHEN, CDR2 SYDVKM. The V gene end was trimmed by 5 bases and the J gene end by 3 bases; junction bases not matched to a gene: 7. This CDR3 spans 14 amino acids. CDR3 bases: TGTGCCAGCAGTCATAAGGGACAGTTCTACGAGCAGTACTTC. Translated, it gives CASSHKGQFYEQYF.

This clonotype was detected ten times or more. V and J are TRBV30 and TRBJ1-1, with 7 positions matching TRBD1. Per germline, CDR1 GTSNPN and CDR2 SVGIG (reference sequence). The ends lost 5 bases at V and 2 bases at J; junction bases unmatched: 5. CDR3 size: 13 residues. The CDR3 coding sequence is TGTGCCTGGTTTACAGGGGTCAACACTGAAGCTTTCTTT. It encodes CAWFTGVNTEAFF.